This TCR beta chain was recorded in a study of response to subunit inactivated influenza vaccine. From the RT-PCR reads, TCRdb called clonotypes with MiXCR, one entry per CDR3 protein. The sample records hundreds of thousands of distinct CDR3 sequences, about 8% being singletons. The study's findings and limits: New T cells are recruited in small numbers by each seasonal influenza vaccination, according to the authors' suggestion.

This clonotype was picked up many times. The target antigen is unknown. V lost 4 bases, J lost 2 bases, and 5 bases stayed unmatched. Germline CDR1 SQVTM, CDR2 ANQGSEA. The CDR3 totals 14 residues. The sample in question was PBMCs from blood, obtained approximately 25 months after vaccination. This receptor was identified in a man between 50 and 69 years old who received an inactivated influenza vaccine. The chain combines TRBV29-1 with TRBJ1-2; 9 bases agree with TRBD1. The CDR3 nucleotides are TGCAGCGTTGCCGGGACAGGGAAAAACTATGGCTACACCTTC. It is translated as CSVAGTGKNYGYTF.